Listed here are 24 T cell receptor beta chains from one sample, sequenced in a study of regulatory T cells in long-lasting Graves disease. Time point here: newly diagnosed GD, antithyroid drugs for less than 3 months. The authors made the TCR library using RNA they extracted from PBMCs. In building TCR beta libraries, iRepertoire HTBI primers were used together with Arm-PCR of CDR3 regions. From the multiplex PCR reads, TCRdb called clonotypes with MiXCR, one entry per CDR3 protein. The sample shows 350,000 to 450,000 distinct CDR3 sequences, over 15% of them seen only once. These same records also appear under a second study, on T cells in Graves' hyperthyroidism and ophthalmopathy.

The sample in question was peripheral blood mononuclear cells (PBMCs), obtained at new diagnosis, from a patient treated with antithyroid drugs. The receptor source for this set is a middle-aged man with Graves disease.

This clonotype was seen repeatedly, ten times or more. The J gene is TRBJ2-3, the V gene TRBV12-3 or TRBV12-4; the D gene could be TRBD1 or TRBD2 (6 bases each). Trimming cost V 6 bases and J 6 bases, with 25 bases left between them. The CDR3 is 17 amino acids. The CDR3 here is CASSVDWRRGTEDTQYF. Written as DNA, the CDR3 is TGTGCCAGCAGCGTAGACTGGAGGAGGGGGACGGAGGATACGCAGTATTTT.

The rearrangement uses TRBV4-2 and TRBJ2-2; tentatively, D is TRBD2 (5 bases). This CDR3 has 17 amino acids. V lost 4 bases to trimming and J lost 0 bases, with 15 bases between them. Germline CDR1 is LGHNA and CDR2 is YNFKEQ. The CDR3 loop reads CASSPPVRASNTGELFF. The CDR3 DNA sequence: TGTGCCAGCAGCCCTCCCGTGAGGGCGTCGAACACCGGGGAGCTGTTTTTT.

The chain links TRBV19 to TRBJ2-7, with no clear D. Germline assignment: CDR1 LNHDA and CDR2 SQIVND (reference sequence). The CDR3 is 13 amino acids. Trimming shortened V by 4 bases and J by 4 bases, and 11 bases separated the two germline ends. The DNA of the CDR3 is TGTGCCAGTAGTACTACACGGCCTTACGAGCAGTACTTC. Encoded protein: CASSTTRPYEQYF. Variable domain in full (rest from reference TRBV19 and TRBJ2-7): DGGITQSPKYLFRKEGQNVTLSCEQNLNHDAMYWYRQDPGQGLRLIYYSQIVNDFQKGDIAEGYSVSREKKESFPLTVTSAQKNPTAFYLCASSTTRPYEQYFGPGTRLTVT.

This clonotype has at least ten counts. The gene calls are TRBV5-1 and TRBJ2-7; D gene ambiguous. Per the germline V gene, CDR1 is SGHRS and CDR2 is YFSETQ. V gave up 4 bases and J gave up 4 bases, with 12 bases separating them. The CDR3 covers 13 residues. CDR3 sequence: CASSPTPFYEQYF. The CDR3 DNA is TGCGCCAGCAGCCCGACCCCATTTTACGAGCAGTACTTC.

This clonotype was found many times. The chain is built from TRBV27 and TRBJ1-6, with TRBD1 identical over 9 bases. V dropped 5 bases and J dropped 4; count of bases not matched to a gene: 6. The CDR3 has 16 amino acids. CDR1 is MNHEY, CDR2 SMNVEV, per germline (reference sequence). The CDR3 region is CASSPWTGAYNSPLHF. The CDR3 DNA follows: TGTGCCAGCAGTCCCTGGACAGGGGCTTATAATTCACCCCTCCACTTT.

This clonotype was recorded at least ten times. The V and J genes are TRBV5-1 and TRBJ2-2; the D gene is possibly TRBD1 (6 bases). Germline V gene lookup returns CDR1 SGHRS and CDR2 YFSETQ. The ends were cut back, 4 bases at V and 2 bases at J, with 15 bases in the middle. The CDR3 runs 16 residues. CDR3 coding DNA: TGCGCCAGCAGCCCTCGACAGGACCATAACACCGGGGAGCTGTTTTTT. It is translated as CASSPRQDHNTGELFF.

This clonotype was seen repeatedly, ten times or more. The gene calls are TRBV11-2 and TRBJ2-5, with D perhaps matching TRBD1 (6 bases). The V gene's germline CDR1 is SGHAT and CDR2 FQNNGV. This CDR3 region has 14 residues. Trimming left V 6 bases short and J 7 bases short, with 18 bases between. This CDR3 is CASSWNAGEGTQYF. Written as DNA, the CDR3 is TGTGCCAGCAGTTGGAACGCAGGGGAAGGGACCCAGTACTTC.

This clonotype appeared many times. The chain couples TRBV10-3 to TRBJ1-1; tentative D call: TRBD1 (6 bases). Trimming took off 5 bases at V and 3 bases at J, with 13 bases between the two ends. The CDR3 totals 14 residues. Germline V CDR1 and CDR2: ENHRY, SYGVKD. CDR3 nucleotide sequence: TGTGCCATCAGTACCCAACAGGGCTACACTGAAGCTTTCTTT. This codes for CAISTQQGYTEAFF.

The V and J genes are TRBV11-1 and TRBJ1-1; TRBD1 might be the D (5 bases). CDR1 is SGHAT, CDR2 FQDESV, per germline (reference sequence). The CDR3 has 17 residues. Trimming took off 2 bases at V and 1 base at J, with 17 bases between the two ends. The CDR3 loop reads CASSLKSGTLPNTEAFF. CDR3 coding DNA: TGTGCCAGCAGCTTAAAATCCGGGACCCTGCCGAACACTGAAGCTTTCTTT.

This clonotype came up many times. For the CDR3, the DNA is TGTGCCAGCAGCCTAACTAGCGGGGGCCTCTCGGGCGAGCAGTACTTC. Its protein is CASSLTSGGLSGEQYF. V is TRBV7-9 and J is TRBJ2-7; 11 bases agree with TRBD2. Germline V gives CDR1 SEHNR, CDR2 FQNEAQ (reference sequence). V gave up 5 bases and J gave up 6 bases; unmatched junction bases: 12. CDR3 size: 16 residues.

V is TRBV7-3 and J is TRBJ1-1; D might be TRBD1 (6 bases). Looked up from germline, CDR1 is SGHTA and CDR2 is FQGTGA. Trimming pared 5 bases from V and 5 bases from J, leaving 24 bases between. There are 17 residues in the CDR3. CDR3: CASSPQGYNPGRTEAFF. CDR3 bases: TGTGCCAGCAGCCCACAGGGATACAACCCAGGTCGGACTGAAGCTTTCTTT.

In this sample, this clonotype turned up many times. This chain connects TRBV2 to TRBJ2-3; D not certain. Germline loops: CDR1 SNHLY, CDR2 FYNNEI. The CDR3 loop spans 15 amino acids. The V gene lost 4 bases and the J gene lost 2 bases, with 13 bases spanning the gap. The CDR3 nucleotides are TGTGCCAGCAGTGGGCACCAGCCATCCACAGATACGCAGTATTTT. Translation: CASSGHQPSTDTQYF.

V usage is TRBV5-5 and J usage is TRBJ2-6; 7 nucleotides agree with TRBD1. The junction had 8 bases not matched to a gene; V was cut back by 4 bases and J by 1 base. CDR1 is SGHKS and CDR2 is YYEKEE in the germline V gene (reference sequence). The length of the CDR3 is 17 residues. DNA of the CDR3: TGTGCCAGCAGCCACCACCCGGGACAGTCTGGGGCCAACGTCCTGACTTTC. Translating gives CASSHHPGQSGANVLTF.

This clonotype was counted only a few times. The V and J genes are TRBV10-3 and TRBJ2-6; D ambiguous. V gave up 8 bases and J gave up 0 bases, with 8 bases separating them. The CDR3 covers 14 residues. Germline lookup yields CDR1 ENHRY and CDR2 SYGVKD. CDR3 nucleotides: TGTGCCATCGGCAGAATCTCTGGGGCCAACGTCCTGACTTTC. It specifies CAIGRISGANVLTF.

Many counts were recorded for this clonotype. The chain has TRBV20-1 and TRBJ2-7; tentatively, D is TRBD1 (5 bases). The CDR3 totals 18 residues. The V and J ends lost 5 bases and 7 bases respectively, with 33 bases between them. CDR1 DFQATT and CDR2 SNEGSKA come from the germline V gene (reference sequence). CDR3: CSAVAPPTVQDILGEQYF. The CDR3 DNA follows: TGCAGTGCTGTCGCGCCCCCCACCGTACAGGACATATTGGGGGAGCAGTACTTC.

This clonotype was seen many times. The J gene is TRBJ2-5, the V gene TRBV5-1; D may match TRBD1 or TRBD2 (5 bases each). Germline assignment: CDR1 SGHRS and CDR2 YFSETQ. CDR3 length: 16 amino acids. The V end was cut by 5 bases, the J end by 1 base, with 18 bases between. The CDR3 region is CASRESPGTPQETQYF. As DNA, the CDR3 is TGCGCCAGCAGGGAATCTCCCGGGACCCCCCAAGAGACCCAGTACTTC.

The sample holds many counts of this clonotype. The chain has TRBV7-9 and TRBJ2-7; TRBD2 matches 10 bases. The J segment lost 0 bases and the V segment lost 5 bases, leaving 7 bases of the junction unmatched. Germline V CDR1 and CDR2: SEHNR, FQNEAQ (reference sequence). This CDR3 spans 16 amino acids. As DNA, the CDR3 is TGTGCCAGCAGCGAACTAGCGGGGTTTATCTCCTACGAGCAGTACTTC. Its translation: CASSELAGFISYEQYF.

CDR3 amino acids: CASSGRNTGELFF. Here the CDR3 DNA reads TGTGCCAGCAGCGGACGGAACACCGGGGAGCTGTTTTTT. J is TRBJ2-2 and V is TRBV6-2 or TRBV6-3; D not resolved. The germline V and J ends were trimmed by 6 bases and 1 base, with 6 bases remaining between them. The CDR3 consists of 13 residues. Germline assignment: CDR1 MNHEY and CDR2 SVGEGT.

In its sample, this clonotype was seen many times. The gene calls are TRBV28 and TRBJ1-4; weak D call: TRBD1 (6 bases). Looked up from germline, CDR1 is MDHEN and CDR2 is SYDVKM. The CDR3 has 15 residues. V gave up 5 bases and J gave up 8 bases, with 18 bases separating them. CDR3: CASSPAGGLGEKLFF. CDR3 sequence (DNA): TGTGCCAGCAGTCCCGCGGGGGGGCTTGGGGAAAAACTGTTTTTT.

The chain is built from TRBV20-1 and TRBJ2-7; D may correspond to TRBD1 or TRBD2 (5 bases each). CDR3 length: 14 residues. CDR1 is DFQATT, CDR2 SNEGSKA, per germline (reference sequence). Deletions cut 3 bases from V and 5 bases from J, with 17 bases between. The CDR3 sequence: CSASGGPGSNEQYF. The DNA of the CDR3 is TGCAGTGCTAGTGGGGGTCCAGGGAGCAACGAGCAGTACTTC.

This clonotype has just a few counts. The V and J genes are TRBV5-1 and TRBJ2-5; 10 bases fit TRBD2. This CDR3 has 15 residues. Per germline, CDR1 SGHRS and CDR2 YFSETQ. V lost 4 bases, J lost 5 bases, and 8 bases stayed unmatched. CDR3 sequence: CASSALAGPEETQYF. In DNA form, the CDR3 reads TGCGCCAGCAGCGCACTAGCGGGGCCGGAGGAGACCCAGTACTTC.

In its sample, this clonotype was seen a few times. V usage is TRBV5-6 and J usage is TRBJ2-1, with D possibly TRBD1 on 5 matching bases. CDR1 SGHDT and CDR2 YYEEEE come from the germline V gene. Between the trimmed V and J ends, which lost 0 bases and 2 bases, there was a span of 9 bases. This CDR3 comprises 15 residues. The CDR3 coding sequence is TGTGCCAGCAGCTTGGGGGGCTTAGCCTACAATGAGCAGTTCTTC. Its translation: CASSLGGLAYNEQFF. Full variable domain (missing parts from reference TRBV5-6 and TRBJ2-1): DAGVTQSPTHLIKTRGQQVTLRCSPKSGHDTVSWYQQALGQGPQFIFQYYEEEERQRGNFPDRFSGHQFPNYSSELNVNALLLGDSALYLCASSLGGLAYNEQFFGPGTRLTVL.

There are many counts of this clonotype. This chain joins TRBV12-3 or TRBV12-4 and TRBJ2-3; D ambiguous. The V and J ends lost 1 base and 6 bases respectively, with 8 bases between them. The CDR3 is 13 amino acids. The chain's CDR3 is CASSLGFPDTQYF. For the CDR3, the DNA is TGTGCCAGCAGTTTAGGGTTTCCGGATACGCAGTATTTT.

This clonotype occurred many times. The chain recombines TRBV12-3 or TRBV12-4 with TRBJ2-1; D remains unclear. The CDR3 sequence is 14 residues long. Trimming shortened V by 5 bases and J by 4 bases, and 12 bases separated the two germline ends. The chain's CDR3 is CASSPIFGYNEQFF. In DNA, the CDR3 is TGTGCCAGCAGTCCAATATTCGGGTACAATGAGCAGTTCTTC.